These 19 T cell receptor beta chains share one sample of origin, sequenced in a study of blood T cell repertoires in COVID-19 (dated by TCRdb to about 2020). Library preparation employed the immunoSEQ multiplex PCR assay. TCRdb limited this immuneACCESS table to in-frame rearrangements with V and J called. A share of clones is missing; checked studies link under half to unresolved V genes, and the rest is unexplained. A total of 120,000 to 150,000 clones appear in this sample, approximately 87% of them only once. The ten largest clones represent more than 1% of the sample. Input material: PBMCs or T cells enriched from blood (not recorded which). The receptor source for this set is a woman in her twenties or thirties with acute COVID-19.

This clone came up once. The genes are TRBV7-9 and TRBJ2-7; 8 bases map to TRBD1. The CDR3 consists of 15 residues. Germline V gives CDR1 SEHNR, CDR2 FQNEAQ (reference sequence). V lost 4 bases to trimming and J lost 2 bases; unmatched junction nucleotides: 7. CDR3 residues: CASSSGQGAAYEQYF. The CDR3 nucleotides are TGTGCCAGCAGCTCCGGGCAGGGGGCAGCCTACGAGCAGTACTTC.

In DNA form, the CDR3 reads TGTGCCAGCAGCCTAGTGGGCCTCAATGAGCAGTTCTTC. It codes for CASSLVGLNEQFF. The chain employs TRBV7-2 and TRBJ2-1; no reliable D call. Trimming left V 5 bases short and J 6 bases short, with 11 bases between. This CDR3 region has 13 residues. Germline V gene data show CDR1 as SGHTA and CDR2 as FQGNSA.

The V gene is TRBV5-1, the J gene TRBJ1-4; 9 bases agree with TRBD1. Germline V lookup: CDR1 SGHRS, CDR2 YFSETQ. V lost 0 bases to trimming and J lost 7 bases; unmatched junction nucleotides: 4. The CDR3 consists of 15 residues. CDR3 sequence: CASSLGDRAGEKLFF. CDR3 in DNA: TGCGCCAGCAGCTTGGGGGACAGGGCTGGTGAAAAACTGTTTTTT.

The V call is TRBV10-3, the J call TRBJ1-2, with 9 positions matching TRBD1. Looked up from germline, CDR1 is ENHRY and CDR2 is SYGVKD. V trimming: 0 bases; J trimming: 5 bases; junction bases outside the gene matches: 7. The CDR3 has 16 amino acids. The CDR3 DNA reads TGTGCCATCAGTGAGTCCGGGACAGGGCTTGAGTATGGCTACACCTTC. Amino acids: CAISESGTGLEYGYTF.

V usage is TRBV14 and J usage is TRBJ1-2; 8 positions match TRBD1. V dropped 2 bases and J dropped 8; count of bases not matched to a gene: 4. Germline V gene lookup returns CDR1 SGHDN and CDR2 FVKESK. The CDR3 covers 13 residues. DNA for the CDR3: TGTGCCAGCAGCCAACAGGGGGCAGGAGGCTACACCTTC. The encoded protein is CASSQQGAGGYTF.

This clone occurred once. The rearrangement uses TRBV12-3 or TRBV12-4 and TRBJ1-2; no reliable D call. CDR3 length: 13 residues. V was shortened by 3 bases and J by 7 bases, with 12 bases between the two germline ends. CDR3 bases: TGTGCCAGCAGTTTGGAGGAACTCAGTGGCTACACCTTC. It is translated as CASSLEELSGYTF.

CDR3 region: CASSYPNEQYF. CDR3 in DNA: TGTGCCAGCAGTTACCCCAACGAGCAGTACTTC. This chain uses TRBV6-2 or TRBV6-3 with TRBJ2-7; D uncertain. In germline, CDR1 is MNHEY, CDR2 SVGEGT. This CDR3 comprises 11 residues. Trimming left V 2 bases short and J 5 bases short, with 4 bases between.

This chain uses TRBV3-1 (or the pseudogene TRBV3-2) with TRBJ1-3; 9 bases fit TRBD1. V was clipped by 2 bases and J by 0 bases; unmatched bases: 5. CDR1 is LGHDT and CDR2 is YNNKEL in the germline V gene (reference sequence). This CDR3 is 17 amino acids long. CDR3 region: CASSQLDRGFSGNTIYF. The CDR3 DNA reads TGTGCCAGCAGCCAACTTGACAGGGGGTTCTCTGGAAACACCATATATTTT.

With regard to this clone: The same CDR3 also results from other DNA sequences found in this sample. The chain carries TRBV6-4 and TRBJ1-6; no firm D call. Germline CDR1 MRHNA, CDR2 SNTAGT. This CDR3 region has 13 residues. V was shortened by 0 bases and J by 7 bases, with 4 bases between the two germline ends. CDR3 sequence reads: CASSDSRNSPLHF. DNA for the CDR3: TGTGCCAGCAGTGACTCCAGGAATTCACCCCTCCACTTT.

This CDR3 reads CASIPRDRGPYATNEKLFF. The DNA of the CDR3 is TGTGCCAGTATCCCCCGGGACAGGGGGCCCTATGCAACTAATGAAAAACTGTTTTTT. V and J are TRBV19 and TRBJ1-4, with 12 bases fitting TRBD1. The V and J ends lost 7 bases and 0 bases, in that order; junction bases with no gene match: 12. The CDR3 totals 19 residues. Germline CDR1 reads LNHDA; CDR2 reads SQIVND (reference sequence).

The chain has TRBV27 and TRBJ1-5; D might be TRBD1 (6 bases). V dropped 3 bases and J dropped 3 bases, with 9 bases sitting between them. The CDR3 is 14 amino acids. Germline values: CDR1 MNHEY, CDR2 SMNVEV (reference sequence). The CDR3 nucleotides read TGTGCCAGCAGTTTCGGACAGCTCAATCAGCCCCAGCATTTT. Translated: CASSFGQLNQPQHF.

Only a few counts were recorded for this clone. DNA of the CDR3: TGTGCCACCAGCAGAGAGAGAGGGGGGACAGGGAAGGAAGGCTACACCTTC. It yields the protein CATSRERGGTGKEGYTF. The rearrangement uses TRBV15 and TRBJ1-2; 9 positions agree with TRBD1. The CDR3 contains 17 residues. Losses at the gene ends were 0 bases for V and 8 bases for J; bases not matched to a gene: 13. The germline gives CDR1 LNHNV, CDR2 YYDKDF (reference sequence).

CDR3 nucleotide sequence: TGTGCCACCCAGAATGCGGGAGGGATACCCTACAATGAGCAGTTCTTC. Its translation: CATQNAGGIPYNEQFF. V and J are TRBV2 and TRBJ2-1; TRBD2 aligns across 9 bases. The ends lost 10 bases at V and 2 bases at J; junction bases unmatched: 12. CDR3 size: 16 residues. Germline CDR1 reads SNHLY; CDR2 reads FYNNEI.

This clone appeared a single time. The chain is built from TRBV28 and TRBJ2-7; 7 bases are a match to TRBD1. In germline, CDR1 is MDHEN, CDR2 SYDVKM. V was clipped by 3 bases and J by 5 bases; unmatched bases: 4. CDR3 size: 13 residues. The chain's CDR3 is CASSFWTGHEQYF. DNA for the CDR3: TGTGCCAGCAGTTTCTGGACAGGCCACGAGCAGTACTTC.

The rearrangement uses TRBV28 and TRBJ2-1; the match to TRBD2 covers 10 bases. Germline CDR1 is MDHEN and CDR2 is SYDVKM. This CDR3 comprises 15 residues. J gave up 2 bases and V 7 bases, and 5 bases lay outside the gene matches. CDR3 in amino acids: CASTPTSGPYNEQFF. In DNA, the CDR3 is TGTGCCAGCACTCCGACTAGCGGGCCCTACAATGAGCAGTTCTTC.

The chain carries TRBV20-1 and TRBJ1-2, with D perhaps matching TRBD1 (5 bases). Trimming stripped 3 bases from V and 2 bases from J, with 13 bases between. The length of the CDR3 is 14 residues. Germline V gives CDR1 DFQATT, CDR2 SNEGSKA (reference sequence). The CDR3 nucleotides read TGCAGTGCTAGTCCCGGACAAGGAAACTATGGCTACACCTTC. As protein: CSASPGQGNYGYTF.

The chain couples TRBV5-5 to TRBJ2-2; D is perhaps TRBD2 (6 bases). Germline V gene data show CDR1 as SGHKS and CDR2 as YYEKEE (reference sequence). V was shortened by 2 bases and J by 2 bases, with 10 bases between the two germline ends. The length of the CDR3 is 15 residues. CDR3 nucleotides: TGTGCCAGCAGCTTCGGGGGACTCAACACCGGGGAGCTGTTTTTT. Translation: CASSFGGLNTGELFF. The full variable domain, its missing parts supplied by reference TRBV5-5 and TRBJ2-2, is DAGVTQSPTHLIKTRGQQVTLRCSPISGHKSVSWYQQVLGQGPQFIFQYYEKEERGRGNFPDRFSARQFPNYSSELNVNALLLGDSALYLCASSFGGLNTGELFFGEGSRLTVL.

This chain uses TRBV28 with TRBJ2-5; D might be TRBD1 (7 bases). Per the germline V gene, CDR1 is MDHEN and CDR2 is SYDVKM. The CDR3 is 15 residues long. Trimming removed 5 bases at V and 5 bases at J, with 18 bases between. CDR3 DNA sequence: TGTGCCAGCAGTCGCGGGACAGCTGATTTGGAGACCCAGTACTTC. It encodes CASSRGTADLETQYF.

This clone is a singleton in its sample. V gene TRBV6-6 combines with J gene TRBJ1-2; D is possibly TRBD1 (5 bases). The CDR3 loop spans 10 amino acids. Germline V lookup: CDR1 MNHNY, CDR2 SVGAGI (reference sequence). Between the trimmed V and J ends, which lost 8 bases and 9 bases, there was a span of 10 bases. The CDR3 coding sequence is TGTGCCAGCCAAAAGGGGAGCTACACCTTC. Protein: CASQKGSYTF.